This is a list of T cell receptor beta chains from one sample in a study of T cells after yellow fever vaccination. TCRdb called the 5' RACE reads again in MiXCR, with one record for every CDR3 protein. The sample shows about 630,000 distinct CDR3 sequences, roughly an eighth of them seen only once. This material consisted of PBMCs, taken on the day of the yellow fever booster vaccination. The receptors originated from a young man who received the YFV17D yellow fever vaccine. Each CDR3 is given with its conserved first and last residue. Fields, in order: clone size, D gene, V gene, J gene, CDR3 protein, CDR3 DNA. The D gene is left open where the match is weak. Where a row states a size, it is once, few, many or the class of an expanded clone; other rows omit it.

clone size: many; D gene: TRBD1; V gene: TRBV29-1; J gene: TRBJ2-7; CDR3 protein: CSVVPQDRFYEQYF; CDR3 DNA: TGCAGCGTTGTACCCCAGGACAGGTTCTACGAGCAGTACTTC
clone size: few; D gene: .; V gene: TRBV7-9; J gene: TRBJ2-1; CDR3 protein: CASSLPPGHSEQFF; CDR3 DNA: TGTGCCAGCAGCTTACCACCAGGTCACAGTGAGCAGTTCTTC
clone size: .; D gene: TRBD1; V gene: TRBV11-2; J gene: TRBJ2-7; CDR3 protein: CASSAGRWDRAHEQYF; CDR3 DNA: TGTGCCAGCAGCGCTGGTAGGTGGGACAGGGCCCACGAGCAGTACTTC
clone size: .; D gene: TRBD2; V gene: TRBV20-1; J gene: TRBJ2-1; CDR3 protein: CCASGASGSNSYNEQFF; CDR3 DNA: TGCTGTGCTAGTGGCGCTAGCGGGAGCAACTCCTACAATGAGCAGTTCTTC
clone size: .; D gene: .; V gene: TRBV7-6; J gene: TRBJ2-1; CDR3 protein: CASSPMALLYNEQFF; CDR3 DNA: TGTGCCAGCAGCCCAATGGCACTCCTCTACAATGAGCAGTTCTTC
clone size: few; D gene: .; V gene: TRBV12-3/TRBV12-4; J gene: TRBJ2-2; CDR3 protein: CASSFRTPVGGELFF; CDR3 DNA: TGTGCCAGCAGTTTCCGTACCCCGGTGGGCGGGGAGCTGTTTTTT
clone size: many; D gene: TRBD2; V gene: TRBV5-1; J gene: TRBJ2-3; CDR3 protein: CASIPIAGGTDTQYF; CDR3 DNA: TGCGCCAGCATACCTATAGCGGGAGGCACAGATACGCAGTATTTT
clone size: .; D gene: TRBD1; V gene: TRBV9; J gene: TRBJ2-1; CDR3 protein: CASSPKAGTGLEQFF; CDR3 DNA: TGTGCCAGCAGCCCCAAGGCCGGGACAGGTCTTGAGCAGTTCTTC
clone size: many; D gene: .; V gene: TRBV6-5; J gene: TRBJ1-1; CDR3 protein: CASTGRNTEAFF; CDR3 DNA: TGTGCCAGCACCGGCAGGAACACTGAAGCTTTCTTT
clone size: many; D gene: TRBD1; V gene: TRBV20-1; J gene: TRBJ2-7; CDR3 protein: CSASLWDRGHEQYF; CDR3 DNA: TGCAGTGCTAGCCTCTGGGACAGGGGCCACGAGCAGTACTTC